The 28 T cell receptor beta chains below were found in one sample sequenced in a study of T cell responses to AZD1222 COVID-19 vaccine. Clones were read by immunoSEQ multiplex PCR, and TCRdb kept only the in-frame ones, dropping some. The sample lists under 110,000 clones, 70% to 90% seen once, with around 1.5% in the top ten. This specimen was peripheral blood, taken on day 0 of AZD1222 vaccination. The receptors were gathered from an adult in good health.

V is TRBV5-5 and J is TRBJ1-2; D not certain. Between the trimmed V and J ends, which lost 3 bases and 5 bases, there was a span of 17 bases. The length of the CDR3 is 15 residues. Germline-derived CDR1 and CDR2 are SGHKS and YYEKEE (reference sequence). The CDR3 DNA is TGTGCCAGCAGCTCATCGGTTGGGGTAGGGTATGGCTACACCTTC. This codes for CASSSSVGVGYGYTF.

The CDR3 nucleotides are TGTGCCAGCAGCTTGGAGGGGTGGGGCTACACCTTC. Protein product: CASSLEGWGYTF. The rearrangement joins TRBV5-4 to TRBJ1-2, with D perhaps matching TRBD1 (5 bases). This CDR3 region has 12 residues. Per germline, CDR1 SGHNT and CDR2 YYREEE (reference sequence). V was shortened by 0 bases and J by 8 bases, with 8 bases between the two germline ends.

The chain combines TRBV7-2 with TRBJ2-7, with TRBD2 as a possible D gene (6 bases). This CDR3 region has 13 residues. Trimming cost V 7 bases and J 2 bases, with 12 bases left between them. Germline-derived CDR1 and CDR2 are SGHTA and FQGNSA. This CDR3 is CASNRAGTYEQYF. Written as DNA, the CDR3 is TGTGCCAGCAACCGAGCGGGCACCTACGAGCAGTACTTC.

The rearrangement uses TRBV3-1 (or the pseudogene TRBV3-2) and TRBJ2-1; D remains ambiguous. The CDR3 is made up of 15 amino acids. CDR1 is LGHDT, CDR2 YNNKEL, per germline (reference sequence). The V end lost 1 base, the J end lost 8 bases, and 15 bases lay between the germline ends. In nucleotides, the CDR3 is TGTGCCAGCAGCCAAGTTACGACTGGGATATATGAGCAGTTCTTC. Translating it yields CASSQVTTGIYEQFF.

V usage is TRBV3-1 (or the pseudogene TRBV3-2) and J usage is TRBJ2-5; 10 bases map to TRBD2. Per germline, CDR1 LGHDT and CDR2 YNNKEL (reference sequence). Trimming at V came to 0 bases and at J to 2 bases, leaving 6 bases not matched to a gene. The CDR3 is 17 amino acids. The CDR3 DNA follows: TGTGCCAGCAGCCAAGAACTCTGGACTAGCGGACAAGAGACCCAGTACTTC. This codes for CASSQELWTSGQETQYF.

This sequence joins TRBV12-3 or TRBV12-4 and TRBJ1-1; 9 bases align to TRBD1. With 0 bases clipped from V and 11 bases from J, the junction kept 4 bases outside the gene matches. The CDR3 length is 13 residues. CDR3 sequence (DNA): TGTGCCAGCAGTTTAGCCAACAGGGGGCGGGCTTTCTTT. Its translation: CASSLANRGRAFF.

The chain has TRBV12-3 or TRBV12-4 and TRBJ1-1, with D unresolved. Trimming took off 6 bases at V and 4 bases at J, with 9 bases between the two ends. This CDR3 is 12 amino acids long. Written as DNA, the CDR3 is TGTGCCAGCAGCCCTTTGGGCACTGAAGCTTTCTTT. Amino acids: CASSPLGTEAFF.

The chain employs TRBV2 and TRBJ2-1, with D perhaps matching TRBD2 (5 bases). This CDR3 has 12 residues. Trimming cost V 5 bases and J 12 bases, with 14 bases left between them. Germline CDR1 is SNHLY and CDR2 is FYNNEI. The DNA of the CDR3 is TGTGCCAGCAGTCCTTCGTCTCGGGGGCAGTTCTTC. This encodes CASSPSSRGQFF.

The chain joins TRBV28 to TRBJ2-7; D uncertain. The germline V gene encodes CDR1 MDHEN and CDR2 SYDVKM. The CDR3 has 13 residues. V was trimmed by 6 bases and J by 3 bases, leaving 12 bases between them. CDR3 in DNA: TGTGCCAGCAGGAGGATGGGCTTCTACGAGCAGTACTTC. The encoded protein is CASRRMGFYEQYF.

This chain uses TRBV7-9 with TRBJ1-2, with D possibly TRBD1 on 5 matching bases. CDR1 is SEHNR, CDR2 FQNEAQ, per germline (reference sequence). The CDR3 extends over 15 amino acids. V lost 1 base and J lost 2, with 11 bases in between. The CDR3 loop reads CASSLVAGTNYGYTF. CDR3 DNA: TGTGCCAGCAGCTTAGTGGCAGGGACCAACTATGGCTACACCTTC.

The V gene is TRBV28, the J gene TRBJ2-7; 7 bases are a match to TRBD2. The CDR3 has 16 residues. The V gene end was trimmed by 5 bases and the J gene end by 1 base; junction bases not matched to a gene: 11. Per the germline V gene, CDR1 is MDHEN and CDR2 is SYDVKM. The CDR3 region is CASSQASGGGSYEQYF. The CDR3 DNA follows: TGTGCCAGCAGTCAAGCTTCGGGGGGTGGGTCCTACGAGCAGTACTTC.

J is TRBJ2-1 and V is TRBV6-5; D possibly corresponds to TRBD2 (6 bases). Trimming left V 0 bases short and J 9 bases short, with 9 bases between. CDR3 length: 13 residues. Germline V lookup: CDR1 MNHEY, CDR2 SVGAGI. Here the CDR3 reads CASSYSNGGEQFF. DNA for the CDR3: TGTGCCAGCAGTTACTCGAACGGGGGTGAGCAGTTCTTC.

CDR3 protein: CSVEDPMGGNTIYF. CDR3 DNA sequence: TGCAGCGTTGAAGATCCAATGGGAGGAAACACCATATATTTT. The gene calls are TRBV29-1 and TRBJ1-3; D remains unclear. The CDR3 contains 14 residues. The germline V gene has CDR1 SQVTM and CDR2 ANQGSEA. The V gene lost 0 bases and the J gene lost 4 bases, with 10 bases spanning the gap.

The chain recombines TRBV19 with TRBJ2-7; D is unclear. CDR3 length: 13 residues. Trimming left V 1 base short and J 6 bases short, with 10 bases between. Germline CDR1 LNHDA, CDR2 SQIVND (reference sequence). CDR3: CASSIGPGLEQYF. As DNA, the CDR3 is TGTGCCAGTAGTATAGGGCCGGGCCTCGAGCAGTACTTC.

V and J are TRBV19 and TRBJ1-1; 8 bases agree with TRBD1. With V trimmed by 6 bases and J by 3 bases, 6 bases remained unmatched. Germline CDR1 LNHDA, CDR2 SQIVND (reference sequence). This CDR3 contains 14 residues. The CDR3: CASRARGPDTEAFF. The CDR3 DNA follows: TGTGCCAGTAGGGCCAGGGGGCCGGACACTGAAGCTTTCTTT. Complete variable domain (other parts from reference TRBV19 and TRBJ1-1): DGGITQSPKYLFRKEGQNVTLSCEQNLNHDAMYWYRQDPGQGLRLIYYSQIVNDFQKGDIAEGYSVSREKKESFPLTVTSAQKNPTAFYLCASRARGPDTEAFFGQGTRLTVV.

This clone turned up a few times. The chain links TRBV6-2 or TRBV6-3 to TRBJ1-1; D call uncertain. From germline, CDR1 is MNHEY and CDR2 SVGEGT. Trimming removed 5 bases from V and 1 base from J, with 17 bases in between. This CDR3 has 16 residues. The CDR3 reads CASSNLGLRGNTEAFF. The CDR3 nucleotides read TGTGCCAGCAGTAACCTGGGGTTACGAGGGAACACTGAAGCTTTCTTT.

This rearrangement joins TRBV7-8 to TRBJ2-5, with D perhaps TRBD1 (6 bases). Germline loops: CDR1 SGHVS, CDR2 FQNEAQ. With 0 bases removed from V and 7 bases from J, the gap between germline ends came to 15 bases. The CDR3 sequence is 15 residues long. For the CDR3, the DNA is TGTGCCAGCAGCTTAGCTAGGACAGCCCAGAGGACCCAGTACTTC. Encoded protein: CASSLARTAQRTQYF.

The chain combines TRBV10-3 with TRBJ2-2, with 10 bases that match TRBD2. CDR1 and CDR2 (germline): ENHRY, SYGVKD. V lost 8 bases to trimming and J lost 7 bases; unmatched junction nucleotides: 16. This CDR3 has 17 amino acids. The CDR3 reads CAISPLGGPSGSGELFF. For the CDR3, the DNA is TGTGCCATCTCCCCGCTGGGAGGGCCTAGCGGGAGCGGGGAGCTGTTTTTT.

The chain joins TRBV11-3 to TRBJ2-3; 7 nucleotides agree with TRBD2. CDR3 size: 14 residues. Losses at the gene ends were 5 bases for V and 2 bases for J; bases not matched to a gene: 4. Per germline, CDR1 SGHNT and CDR2 YENEEA. In DNA, the CDR3 is TGTGCCAGCAGCCCGGCGGGAGACACAGATACGCAGTATTTT. This gives the protein CASSPAGDTDTQYF.

This clone was observed a handful of times. The rearrangement links TRBV2 to TRBJ1-2; the D is unclear. There are 14 residues in the CDR3. CDR1 and CDR2 from the germline V gene are SNHLY and FYNNEI. The V end was cut by 5 bases, the J end by 4 bases, with 14 bases between. The CDR3 DNA reads as TGTGCCAGCAGTCCGGACGGGTTGGGCTATGGCTACACCTTC. Protein product: CASSPDGLGYGYTF.

CDR3 in DNA: TGTGCCAGCAGTTTTCTACTGGAGAAACTGTTTTTT. Translated, it gives CASSFLLEKLFF. V is TRBV12-3 or TRBV12-4 and J is TRBJ1-4; D remains ambiguous. There are 12 residues in the CDR3. Trimming took off 3 bases at V and 11 bases at J, with 10 bases between the two ends.

This chain uses TRBV30 with TRBJ1-2, with D perhaps matching TRBD1 (5 bases). The CDR3 has 13 residues. Germline CDR1 is GTSNPN and CDR2 is SVGIG (reference sequence). Trimming removed 3 bases at V and 8 bases at J, with 16 bases between. The CDR3 DNA is TGTGCCTGGAGCCCCTCAGGGTTTGAGGGCTACACCTTC. Protein sequence: CAWSPSGFEGYTF.

The chain employs TRBV6-2 or TRBV6-3 and TRBJ2-3; 7 nucleotides agree with TRBD2. Unmatched junction bases numbered 8, after V lost 4 bases and J lost 1 base. Germline V gene data show CDR1 as MNHEY and CDR2 as SVGEGT. This CDR3 has 16 amino acids. CDR3 amino acids: CASSSLTSTGTDTQYF. The DNA for the CDR3 is TGTGCCAGCAGTTCCTTGACTAGCACGGGCACAGATACGCAGTATTTT.

The chain recombines TRBV20-1 with TRBJ2-3; perhaps TRBD1 as D (5 bases). Germline V gene data show CDR1 as DFQATT and CDR2 as SNEGSKA (reference sequence). The CDR3 totals 11 residues. The V end lost 6 bases, the J end lost 6 bases, and 10 bases lay between the germline ends. The CDR3 here is CSAPPGDTQYF. DNA for the CDR3: TGCAGTGCCCCCCCAGGGGATACGCAGTATTTT.

This chain connects TRBV28 to TRBJ1-1; D gene ambiguous. Trimming removed 3 bases from V and 3 bases from J, with 8 bases in between. The CDR3 totals 13 residues. CDR1 MDHEN and CDR2 SYDVKM come from the germline V gene. CDR3 bases: TGTGCCAGCAGTTTTGAAGGGTACACTGAAGCTTTCTTT. It translates to CASSFEGYTEAFF. Full variable domain (missing parts from reference TRBV28 and TRBJ1-1): DVKVTQSSRYLVKRTGEKVFLECVQDMDHENMFWYRQDPGLGLRLIYFSYDVKMKEKGDIPEGYSVSREKKERFSLILESASTNQTSMYLCASSFEGYTEAFFGQGTRLTVV.

The chain uses TRBV5-4 and TRBJ1-2, with D perhaps TRBD1 (6 bases). Trimming took 0 bases from V and 4 from J, leaving 13 bases between them. Germline CDR1 reads SGHNT; CDR2 reads YYREEE (reference sequence). The CDR3 runs 15 residues. CDR3 region: CASSLVNRVSYGYTF. The CDR3 DNA is TGTGCCAGCAGCTTGGTAAACAGGGTTAGCTATGGCTACACCTTC.

The V and J genes are TRBV5-1 and TRBJ2-2; TRBD2 aligns across 16 bases. V lost 7 bases to trimming and J lost 0 bases; unmatched junction nucleotides: 3. CDR1 is SGHRS, CDR2 YFSETQ, per germline. The CDR3 consists of 17 residues. The CDR3 here is CASSGLAGGPNTGELFF. The CDR3 DNA sequence: TGCGCCAGCTCGGGACTAGCGGGAGGGCCGAACACCGGGGAGCTGTTTTTT.

The chain uses TRBV15 and TRBJ2-3; D is tentatively TRBD1 or TRBD2 (6 bases each). The length of the CDR3 is 14 residues. Trimming removed 11 bases at V and 0 bases at J, with 15 bases between. The V gene's germline CDR1 is LNHNV and CDR2 YYDKDF (reference sequence). In DNA, the CDR3 is TGTGCCTCCGACGGGGGCGAGAGCACAGATACGCAGTATTTT. Its translation is CASDGGESTDTQYF. Looking up the rest from reference TRBV15 and TRBJ2-3 gives the full variable domain: DAMVIQNPRYQVTQFGKPVTLSCSQTLNHNVMYWYQQKSSQAPKLLFHYYDKDFNNEADTPDNFQSRRPNTSFCFLDIRSPGLGDTAMYLCASDGGESTDTQYFGPGTRLTVL.